These 14 T cell receptor beta chains share one sample of origin, sequenced in a study of CD8+ T cells in alopecia areata. Extracted RNA was reverse transcribed into cDNA, the sequencing template. This table comes from immunoSEQ multiplex PCR, and its TCRdb copy is limited to in-frame clones, with some not included. The sample shows about 180,000 clones, roughly 59% of them seen only once. Source: CD4+ T cells sorted from blood, taken at week 0. The receptors were gathered from a human donor with alopecia areata.

The chain recombines TRBV4-3 with TRBJ2-3, with D tentatively TRBD2 (5 bases). Germline CDR1 reads LGHNA; CDR2 reads YSLEER. The CDR3 contains 16 residues. The V end was cut by 4 bases, the J end by 2 bases, with 16 bases between. CDR3 DNA sequence: TGCGCCAGCAGCCGCGAAGCAGCGGACGACACAGATACGCAGTATTTT. Protein product: CASSREAADDTDTQYF.

This clone came up a few times. The V call is TRBV19, the J call TRBJ2-5; D call uncertain. The V end lost 1 base, the J end lost 5 bases, and 11 bases lay between the germline ends. Germline assignment: CDR1 LNHDA and CDR2 SQIVND (reference sequence). This CDR3 comprises 14 residues. The CDR3 DNA reads TGTGCCAGTAGTATAGGGGTTACCGGCGAGACCCAGTACTTC. Translated, it gives CASSIGVTGETQYF.

This chain connects TRBV6-6 to TRBJ1-2; 9 positions agree with TRBD1. This CDR3 region has 15 residues. J was trimmed by 6 bases and V by 5 bases; bases with no gene match: 10. CDR1 is MNHNY and CDR2 is SVGAGI in the germline V gene (reference sequence). In DNA form, the CDR3 reads TGTGCCAGCAGTCCTCCGGGACAGGGTGACGATGGCTACACCTTC. Protein product: CASSPPGQGDDGYTF.

This clone was seen only a few times. Other DNA sequences in the same sample also yield this CDR3. This chain links TRBV7-9 with TRBJ2-1, with 13 nucleotides matching TRBD2. The V segment lost 2 bases and the J segment 7 bases; nucleotides outside the gene matches: 5. The CDR3 sequence is 16 residues long. Per germline, CDR1 SEHNR and CDR2 FQNEAQ (reference sequence). The chain's CDR3 is CASSLTTSGGKNEQFF. Here the CDR3 DNA reads TGTGCCAGCAGCTTAACGACTAGCGGGGGGAAGAATGAGCAGTTCTTC.

The chain couples TRBV30 to TRBJ1-4; no firm D call. Germline CDR1 and CDR2: GTSNPN and SVGIG (reference sequence). The CDR3 sequence is 14 residues long. V dropped 7 bases and J dropped 5 bases, with 17 bases sitting between them. DNA for the CDR3: TGTGCCTTGCTGAGTGAACAGTTGAATGAAAAACTGTTTTTT. This gives the protein CALLSEQLNEKLFF.

The chain recombines TRBV11-1 with TRBJ2-4; 8 nucleotides line up with TRBD1. CDR1 and CDR2 (germline): SGHAT, FQDESV (reference sequence). CDR3 length: 16 amino acids. V lost 4 bases and J lost 2; bases outside the gene matches: 7. DNA for the CDR3: TGTGCCAGCAGCTCTCAGGGGACAGGCCCCAAAAACATTCAGTACTTC. Amino acids: CASSSQGTGPKNIQYF.

CDR3 nucleotides: TGCGCCAGCAGTCCTGACACTGAAGCTTTCTTT. Its protein product is CASSPDTEAFF. The chain recombines TRBV10-2 with TRBJ1-1; D unresolved. Germline V CDR1 and CDR2: WSHSY, SAAADI. V gave up 5 bases and J gave up 3 bases, with 4 bases separating them. The CDR3 covers 11 residues.

The V and J genes are TRBV29-1 and TRBJ1-1, with a weak D call TRBD1 (5 bases). Germline CDR1 is SQVTM and CDR2 is ANQGSEA. The germline V and J ends were trimmed by 1 base and 1 base, with 13 bases remaining between them. This CDR3 contains 15 residues. The chain's CDR3 is CSVEVKQGWNTEAFF. The CDR3 DNA reads as TGCAGCGTTGAAGTCAAGCAGGGCTGGAACACTGAAGCTTTCTTT.

V gene TRBV2 combines with J gene TRBJ1-6, with 8 nucleotides matching TRBD1. Germline trimming cut 6 bases from V and 5 bases from J; bases unmatched to any gene: 6. Per germline, CDR1 SNHLY and CDR2 FYNNEI. CDR3 length: 15 amino acids. This CDR3 reads CASSERTGHNSPLHF. In nucleotides, the CDR3 is TGTGCCAGCAGCGAACGGACAGGGCATAATTCACCCCTCCACTTT.

The J gene is TRBJ2-7, the V gene TRBV7-2, with TRBD2 matching 8 bases. This CDR3 is built from 15 residues. J was trimmed by 3 bases and V by 3 bases; bases with no gene match: 7. CDR1 and CDR2 from the germline V gene are SGHTA and FQGNSA. Written as DNA, the CDR3 is TGTGCCAGCAGCTTGTCGGCGCGGGGGGTCTACGAGCAGTACTTC. Encoded protein: CASSLSARGVYEQYF.

This sequence joins TRBV14 and TRBJ2-5, with a weak D call TRBD2 (6 bases). The CDR3 has 15 residues. The germline V and J ends were trimmed by 0 bases and 5 bases, with 13 bases remaining between them. Germline V gene data show CDR1 as SGHDN and CDR2 as FVKESK. The CDR3 DNA reads as TGTGCCAGCAGCCAAGATCGACGGGGGAGCGAGACCCAGTACTTC. This encodes CASSQDRRGSETQYF.

This chain links TRBV29-1 with TRBJ1-1, with D perhaps TRBD1 (5 bases). The CDR3 loop spans 13 amino acids. Per the germline V gene, CDR1 is SQVTM and CDR2 is ANQGSEA. V shed 4 bases and J shed 2 bases, with 11 bases lying between them. The CDR3 here is CSVGGTKNTEAFF. CDR3 DNA sequence: TGCAGCGTTGGAGGGACTAAAAACACTGAAGCTTTCTTT.

The chain carries TRBV27 and TRBJ1-6; D is perhaps TRBD1 (6 bases). Germline-derived CDR1 and CDR2 are MNHEY and SMNVEV (reference sequence). V lost 7 bases, J lost 5 bases, and 18 bases lay in between. This CDR3 is built from 16 residues. CDR3 protein: CASTSIQGTHNSPLHF. For the CDR3, the DNA is TGTGCCAGCACCTCCATTCAGGGGACCCATAATTCACCCCTCCACTTT.

The chain has TRBV4-3 and TRBJ2-3, with D unclear. V was clipped by 3 bases and J by 0 bases, with 4 bases between them. CDR1 LGHNA and CDR2 YSLEER come from the germline V gene. This CDR3 has 13 residues. CDR3 loop: CASSQDSTDTQYF. DNA of the CDR3: TGCGCCAGCAGCCAGGACAGCACAGATACGCAGTATTTT.